This entry concerns a single T cell receptor (beta chain). Its antigen is as yet unknown. The sample comes from a study of cytomegalovirus exposure and HLA in healthy donors. Study-wide results and limits: In an earlier analysis, productive rearrangement rates for most beta V segments clustered near 90% or 30%. Later analysis identified 17,000 or so TCR beta sequences associated with HLA alleles, using a false discovery rate threshold of 0.05. An analysis was carried out at a later point. It showed that HLA-associated TCR beta chains were more clonally expanded than equally common non-associated chains.

The CDR3 is made up of 15 amino acids. Germline trimming cut 6 bases from V and 6 bases from J; bases unmatched to any gene: 9. PCR employed 60 Vbeta and 13 Jbeta primers. As originally analysed: As a later analysis found, there were 70 million to 80 million unique TCR beta chains, of which around 9.9 million were shared. Using immunoSEQ multiplex PCR, the repertoire was profiled, and TCRdb retains in-frame clones only, with some absent. That table gives V, J and clone size, and the DNA gave D and trimming. The table shows some 200,000 clones, with approximately 82% occurring only once. Specimen: PBMCs. The sequence was collected from a woman aged 25 to 39 in good health and CMV-seronegative. The V and J genes are TRBV23-1 and TRBJ2-3, with 10 bases that match TRBD2. TRBV23-1 is annotated as an ORF whose role is uncertain. CDR3 sequence (DNA): TGCGCCAGCAGGATAGCGGGGGGCCTGGAGGATACGCAGTATTTT. This sequence encodes CASRIAGGLEDTQYF.